A single sample gave rise to the 30 T cell receptor beta chains below, sequenced in a study of regulatory and conventional T cells in RAG deficiency. The data were produced by immunoSEQ multiplex PCR, yet TCRdb's version contains in-frame clones alone and is incomplete. This sample has approximately 30,000 clones, with about 96% found just once. The sorted conventional CD4+ T cells were CD25-low and CD127-high, with genomic DNA sequenced. These sequences were also reported in another study, on regulatory T cells. That publication notes: The primer mix had 52 TRBV and 13 TRBJ primers.

Sequencing used CD25- CD4+ T cells sorted from blood. These receptors came from a human donor in good health.

The rearrangement joins TRBV6-1 to TRBJ1-6; D gene uncertain. The CDR3 consists of 15 residues. Trimming took 4 bases from V and 0 from J, leaving 7 bases between them. The germline CDR1 and CDR2 sequences are MNHNS and SASEGT. CDR3 sequence (DNA): TGTGCCAGCAGTGCCCTGAGCTCCTATAATTCACCCCTCCACTTT. Protein sequence: CASSALSSYNSPLHF.

This CDR3 is CAWSLGNTIYF. The CDR3 DNA sequence: TGTGCCTGGAGTCTGGGAAACACCATATATTTT. The rearrangement joins TRBV30 to TRBJ1-3; no clear D. This CDR3 has 11 amino acids. Trimming stripped 2 bases from V and 4 bases from J, with 3 bases between. Germline V gene lookup returns CDR1 GTSNPN and CDR2 SVGIG (reference sequence).

The chain links TRBV5-1 to TRBJ1-1, with D uncertain. V was clipped by 3 bases and J by 8 bases, with 11 bases between them. The CDR3 length is 12 residues. CDR1 is SGHRS, CDR2 YFSETQ, per germline. Written as DNA, the CDR3 is TGCGCCAGCAGCTCCGGGTCCTTCGAAGCTTTCTTT. Amino acid sequence: CASSSGSFEAFF.

V and J are TRBV10-1 and TRBJ2-3; 9 nucleotides line up with TRBD2. Looked up from germline, CDR1 is WNHNN and CDR2 is SYGVQD (reference sequence). Trimming took 0 bases from V and 3 from J; bases not matched to a gene: 1. The length of the CDR3 is 15 residues. In DNA form, the CDR3 reads TGCGCCAGCAGTGAGTCGCGGGGGGGAACAGATACGCAGTATTTT. Translating it yields CASSESRGGTDTQYF.

The chain joins TRBV7-2 to TRBJ2-7, with TRBD2 matching over 9 bases. V shed 4 bases, J shed 6 bases, and the junction held 10 bases outside the gene matches. This CDR3 region has 15 residues. Per the germline V gene, CDR1 is SGHTA and CDR2 is FQGNSA. The CDR3, as DNA: TGTGCCAGCAGCTCCCAGTCGCGGGGGGGGAGCGAGCAGTACTTC. As protein: CASSSQSRGGSEQYF.

This clone was seen a single time. The CDR3 sequence: CASSLQGGGGQPQHF. Here the CDR3 DNA reads TGTGCCAGCAGCTTGCAGGGAGGAGGCGGTCAGCCCCAGCATTTT. V is TRBV5-5 and J is TRBJ1-5, with D perhaps matching TRBD1 (5 bases). The germline gives CDR1 SGHKS, CDR2 YYEKEE (reference sequence). The CDR3 totals 15 residues. Trimming took off 1 base at V and 6 bases at J, with 14 bases between the two ends.

This chain connects TRBV9 to TRBJ1-3; unclear D gene. CDR3 length: 14 amino acids. Germline CDR1 reads SGDLS; CDR2 reads YYNGEE. Trimming cost V 4 bases and J 4 bases, with 12 bases left between them. CDR3 in DNA: TGTGCCAGCAGCCCTACCGCGTGGGGAAACACCATATATTTT. Translating gives CASSPTAWGNTIYF.

This chain links TRBV6-5 with TRBJ2-1, with a weak D call TRBD2 (5 bases). This CDR3 is built from 14 residues. Germline CDR1 reads MNHEY; CDR2 reads SVGAGI. Trimming shortened V by 0 bases and J by 8 bases, and 11 bases separated the two germline ends. DNA for the CDR3: TGTGCCAGCAGTTACTCCACCCCCGGGGATGAGCAGTTCTTC. It codes for CASSYSTPGDEQFF.

The chain links TRBV5-1 to TRBJ1-1; TRBD1 matches 8 bases. With V trimmed by 4 bases and J by 3 bases, 8 bases remained unmatched. This CDR3 is 15 amino acids long. Germline V gene data show CDR1 as SGHRS and CDR2 as YFSETQ. This CDR3 reads CASSPDRVRDTEAFF. In nucleotides, the CDR3 is TGCGCCAGCAGCCCGGACAGGGTCCGGGACACTGAAGCTTTCTTT.

The V and J genes are TRBV6-6 and TRBJ1-4; D is perhaps TRBD1 (6 bases). The CDR3 totals 15 residues. Trimming stripped 6 bases from V and 7 bases from J, with 18 bases between. Germline V gives CDR1 MNHNY, CDR2 SVGAGI (reference sequence). CDR3 nucleotides: TGTGCCAGCAGCCTCACCAGGGGAGGGGGTGAAAAACTGTTTTTT. Translation gives CASSLTRGGGEKLFF.

The CDR3: CASSQTGGTGELFF. CDR3 sequence (DNA): TGTGCCAGCAGTCAAACCGGGGGCACCGGGGAGCTGTTTTTT. The J gene is TRBJ2-2, the V gene TRBV27, with D perhaps matching TRBD2 (6 bases). Germline-derived CDR1 and CDR2 are MNHEY and SMNVEV (reference sequence). The length of the CDR3 is 14 residues. V lost 5 bases to trimming and J lost 4 bases, with 11 bases between them.

The chain carries TRBV30 and TRBJ1-1; D call uncertain. Germline values: CDR1 GTSNPN, CDR2 SVGIG (reference sequence). This CDR3 comprises 15 residues. V shed 1 base and J shed 4 bases, with 16 bases lying between them. CDR3 sequence: CAWSADDPGGTEAFF. Here the CDR3 DNA reads TGTGCCTGGAGTGCCGATGACCCGGGTGGCACTGAAGCTTTCTTT.

The V and J genes are TRBV14 and TRBJ1-2; D gene uncertain. Trimming removed 4 bases at V and 2 bases at J, with 11 bases between. This CDR3 region has 14 residues. The germline gives CDR1 SGHDN, CDR2 FVKESK. CDR3 in amino acids: CASSLQAVNYGYTF. CDR3 nucleotide sequence: TGTGCCAGCAGCCTTCAAGCCGTCAACTATGGCTACACCTTC. Together with reference TRBV14 and TRBJ1-2, the CDR3 gives the full variable domain: EAGVTQFPSHSVIEKGQTVTLRCDPISGHDNLYWYRRVMGKEIKFLLHFVKESKQDESGMPNNRFLAERTGGTYSTLKVQPAELEDSGVYFCASSLQAVNYGYTFGSGTRLTVV.

CDR3 sequence: CASSPGQFLNYGYTF. The CDR3 region has the DNA TGCGCCAGCAGCCCTGGACAGTTTCTTAACTATGGCTACACCTTC. The chain recombines TRBV5-1 with TRBJ1-2, with D tentatively TRBD1 (6 bases). Germline assignment: CDR1 SGHRS and CDR2 YFSETQ. Trimming removed 4 bases from V and 1 base from J, with 14 bases in between. This CDR3 has 15 residues. The entire variable domain, with the rest obtained from reference TRBV5-1 and TRBJ1-2, is as follows: KAGVTQTPRYLIKTRGQQVTLSCSPISGHRSVSWYQQTPGQGLQFLFEYFSETQRNKGNFPGRFSGRQFSNSRSEMNVSTLELGDSALYLCASSPGQFLNYGYTFGSGTRLTVV.

J is TRBJ1-2 and V is TRBV6-5; D might be TRBD1 (5 bases). Trimming took 7 bases from V and 4 from J, leaving 19 bases between them. Germline V gene lookup returns CDR1 MNHEY and CDR2 SVGAGI. The CDR3 is 15 amino acids. In DNA, the CDR3 is TGTGCCAGCATAGGGCAGGGTGGACGTGGCTATGGCTACACCTTC. Its translation is CASIGQGGRGYGYTF.

This clone was detected once. The chain couples TRBV5-1 to TRBJ1-1; possible D gene TRBD1, 5 bases. V was trimmed by 1 base and J by 7 bases, leaving 8 bases between them. Germline assignment: CDR1 SGHRS and CDR2 YFSETQ. This CDR3 spans 12 amino acids. CDR3 in DNA: TGCGCCAGCAGCTTGACAGGATTTGAAGCTTTCTTT. Its translation is CASSLTGFEAFF.

J is TRBJ2-1 and V is TRBV7-8; TRBD2 matches at 13 bases. CDR1 and CDR2 (germline): SGHVS, FQNEAQ. With V trimmed by 4 bases and J by 3 bases, 21 bases remained unmatched. The CDR3 runs 22 residues. The CDR3 spells CASSSSMGGLAGELTGYNEQFF. The CDR3 nucleotides are TGTGCCAGCAGCTCATCGATGGGTGGACTAGCGGGAGAACTCACTGGCTACAATGAGCAGTTCTTC.

The chain joins TRBV5-5 to TRBJ1-1; D not certain. From germline, CDR1 is SGHKS and CDR2 YYEKEE (reference sequence). The CDR3 length is 14 residues. Deletions cut 3 bases from V and 4 bases from J, with 13 bases between. Here the CDR3 reads CASSYLRSPTEAFF. For the CDR3, the DNA is TGTGCCAGCAGCTACCTTAGGAGTCCCACTGAAGCTTTCTTT.

The DNA of the CDR3 is TGTGCCAGCAGCCGGACAGGAGATACGCAGTATTTT. This translates into CASSRTGDTQYF. This chain links TRBV5-5 with TRBJ2-3, with 7 bases aligning to TRBD1. CDR3 size: 12 residues. V trimming: 4 bases; J trimming: 5 bases; junction bases outside the gene matches: 1. Germline V gene data show CDR1 as SGHKS and CDR2 as YYEKEE (reference sequence).

This rearrangement joins TRBV21-1 to TRBJ1-6; the table's D call, TRBD1, was not checked against the DNA. TRBV21-1 is classified as a pseudogene. This CDR3 is built from 16 residues. In nucleotides, the CDR3 is TGTGCCAGCAGGAATGGGGACAGGGGGCCGGGTTCACCCCTCCACTTT. Encoded protein: CASRNGDRGPGSPLHF.

The CDR3 nucleotides read TGCAGCGCCCGAGGGGGGGGAGCCAATCAGCCCCAGCATTTT. This encodes CSARGGGANQPQHF. This chain joins TRBV29-1 and TRBJ1-5, with D maybe TRBD1 (6 bases). Trimming cost V 7 bases and J 3 bases, with 16 bases left between them. Germline V gene lookup returns CDR1 SQVTM and CDR2 ANQGSEA. The CDR3 loop spans 14 amino acids.

The rearrangement uses TRBV7-9 and TRBJ1-2; tentatively, D is TRBD1 (5 bases). Germline-derived CDR1 and CDR2 are SEHNR and FQNEAQ (reference sequence). With 5 bases removed from V and 1 base from J, the gap between germline ends came to 17 bases. This CDR3 is built from 16 residues. CDR3 bases: TGTGCCAGCAGCAGCGGATGGGGGGTCTTTAACTATGGCTACACCTTC. Encoded protein: CASSSGWGVFNYGYTF.

The chain employs TRBV5-5 and TRBJ2-7; D gene ambiguous. Germline CDR1 SGHKS, CDR2 YYEKEE (reference sequence). V lost 4 bases and J 3 bases, leaving 17 bases between the germline ends. This CDR3 has 15 amino acids. The CDR3 protein is CASSLAPSPSYEQYF. The CDR3 nucleotides read TGTGCCAGCAGCCTGGCTCCGAGCCCGAGCTACGAGCAGTACTTC.

This chain links TRBV30 with TRBJ1-2, with TRBD1 as a possible D gene (5 bases). This CDR3 is 12 amino acids long. Between the trimmed V and J ends, which lost 2 bases and 13 bases, there was a span of 17 bases. Germline loops: CDR1 GTSNPN, CDR2 SVGIG (reference sequence). The CDR3 loop is CAWSLPPGGCTF. CDR3 in DNA: TGTGCCTGGAGTCTCCCGCCGGGGGGATGCACCTTC.

The chain recombines TRBV7-2 with TRBJ2-3; tentative D call: TRBD2 (5 bases). The CDR3 extends over 15 amino acids. Germline CDR1 reads SGHTA; CDR2 reads FQGNSA. V was pared by 2 bases and J by 2 bases, with 11 bases between. DNA for the CDR3: TGTGCCAGCAGCTTAAGAGGGCAGTTCACAGATACGCAGTATTTT. As protein: CASSLRGQFTDTQYF.

The rearrangement joins TRBV5-6 to TRBJ2-1, with 11 bases lining up with TRBD1. The V gene's germline CDR1 is SGHDT and CDR2 YYEEEE. The CDR3 contains 15 residues. The J segment lost 6 bases and the V segment lost 0 bases, leaving 2 bases of the junction unmatched. The CDR3 region is CASSLGTGGRNEQFF. The CDR3 DNA reads as TGTGCCAGCAGCTTGGGGACAGGGGGCCGCAATGAGCAGTTCTTC.

V and J are TRBV27 and TRBJ1-4; TRBD1 is a possible D gene (5 bases). The germline CDR1 and CDR2 sequences are MNHEY and SMNVEV (reference sequence). This CDR3 is built from 16 residues. Trimming pared 6 bases from V and 5 bases from J, leaving 19 bases between. DNA of the CDR3: TGTGCCAGCAGCCCTGGCAGGGCCCCAAGGAATGAAAAACTGTTTTTT. Translating gives CASSPGRAPRNEKLFF.

The chain carries TRBV18 and TRBJ2-1, with a possible D match to TRBD2 (6 bases). The CDR3 is 16 residues long. Trimming pared 1 base from V and 6 bases from J, leaving 16 bases between. In germline, CDR1 is KGHSH, CDR2 LQKENI. The CDR3 DNA is TGTGCCAGCTCACCACAGGCGACTAGGAAGGGCAATGAGCAGTTCTTC. Amino acids: CASSPQATRKGNEQFF.

J is TRBJ2-5 and V is TRBV9, with 11 positions matching TRBD2. Trimming took 0 bases from V and 1 from J; bases not matched to a gene: 2. The length of the CDR3 is 16 residues. Germline CDR1 is SGDLS and CDR2 is YYNGEE. Here the CDR3 DNA reads TGTGCCAGCAGCGTAGCCGGGACTAGCGGCCAAGAGACCCAGTACTTC. Translation: CASSVAGTSGQETQYF.

The chain links TRBV14 to TRBJ2-7; 10 positions match TRBD1. This CDR3 is 16 amino acids long. CDR1 is SGHDN, CDR2 FVKESK, per germline. V was clipped by 3 bases and J by 6 bases; unmatched bases: 11. This CDR3 is CASSHYGQGVRAEQYF. As DNA, the CDR3 is TGTGCCAGCAGCCACTACGGACAGGGGGTAAGGGCCGAGCAGTACTTC.